This T cell receptor beta chain emerged from a study of Graves' ophthalmopathy and Graves' hyperthyroidism. The CDR3 sequence is 13 residues long. Trimming stripped 3 bases from V and 0 bases from J, with 8 bases between. Per germline, CDR1 DFQATT and CDR2 SNEGSKA (reference sequence). Amplifying from RNA transcripts, the study obtained TCR beta CDR3 regions. RT-PCR in the first round used HTBI primers; a second-round multiplex PCR followed. TCRdb fed the multiplex PCR reads into MiXCR, producing one record per CDR3 protein. This table has around 520,000 distinct CDR3 sequences, approximately 35% appearing once. Whole-study results and caveats: Cross-validated, the 13-signature model showed 87.88%/81.08% sensitivity/specificity, and 80%/75% in the test set. Also, most clonotypes expanded in the thyroid above 0.001 frequency appeared in blood. With a specificity of just under 75% and a sensitivity of just under 71%, the model predicted ophthalmopathy progression.

In its sample, this clonotype was seen many times. The target antigen is unknown. The sequencing input was peripheral blood or thyroid tissue (not recorded which). The chain has TRBV20-1 and TRBJ1-1; no reliable D call. This sequence originates from an adult man with Graves' hyperthyroidism. Here the CDR3 DNA reads TGCAGTGCTAGCGCCAGTATGAACACTGAAGCTTTCTTT. Encoded protein: CSASASMNTEAFF.